This T cell receptor (beta chain) was recovered during a study of T cell responses to AZD1222 COVID-19 vaccine. Study-level results: Researchers took repertoire samples only after the peak T cell response had come. Nearly half of spike-specific TCRs reportedly target variant regions that are unmutated in the B.1.351 and B.1.1.7 variants. Donor demographics were predominantly white British with a female majority; clonal diversity may be underestimated.

As concerns this clone: Its antigen is undetermined. Other DNA sequences in the same sample also yield this CDR3.

Only in-frame clones appear in the TCRdb table, and some are missing; sequencing was by immunoSEQ multiplex PCR. The sample lists about 190,000 clones; 94% were seen once. The specimen comprised peripheral blood, sampled on day 0 of AZD1222 vaccination. The sequence was collected from an adult in good health.

The CDR3 sequence: CASSLGGTNTGELFF. In DNA form, the CDR3 reads TGTGCCAGCAGCTTAGGCGGCACGAACACCGGGGAGCTGTTTTTT. The gene calls are TRBV7-9 and TRBJ2-2; unclear D gene. CDR3 length: 15 residues. Per germline, CDR1 SEHNR and CDR2 FQNEAQ (reference sequence). V lost 1 base and J 0 bases, leaving 6 bases between the germline ends.